Presented here are 2 T cell receptor beta chains from one specimen sequenced in a study of siplizumab effects on memory and regulatory T cells (dated by TCRdb to the late 2010s). The library was prepared using the immunoSEQ multiplex PCR assay. Not all clones reach the TCRdb copy of this immuneACCESS table, which keeps in-frame sequences only. Checked studies attribute under half of the gap to unresolved V genes and leave the rest unexplained. The sample table records some 100,000 clones; more than 95% of these occur just once. The ten largest account for approximately 0.031% of the sample. The sample consisted of naive CD4+ T cells sorted from blood. Per the publication, the cell subset or site label means: unstimulated naive T cells. The origin of the receptors is a human donor in good health.

This rearrangement joins TRBV25-1 to TRBJ2-5; perhaps TRBD1 as D (7 bases). The germline V and J ends were trimmed by 4 bases and 4 bases, with 13 bases remaining between them. Germline V lookup: CDR1 MGHDK, CDR2 SYGVNS. The CDR3 spans 14 residues. The CDR3 DNA reads as TGTGCCAGCAGTGCCCAGGGGGGAGGAGAGACCCAGTACTTC. It yields the protein CASSAQGGGETQYF.

This clone has only one observation. The V call is TRBV6-5, the J call TRBJ1-2, with TRBD1 as a possible D gene (5 bases). The CDR3 is 13 residues long. V was shortened by 2 bases and J by 5 bases, with 9 bases between the two germline ends. CDR1 and CDR2 (germline): MNHEY, SVGAGI. The CDR3 sequence: CASSYRGLYGYTF. The CDR3 coding sequence is TGTGCCAGCAGTTACAGGGGTTTATATGGCTACACCTTC.